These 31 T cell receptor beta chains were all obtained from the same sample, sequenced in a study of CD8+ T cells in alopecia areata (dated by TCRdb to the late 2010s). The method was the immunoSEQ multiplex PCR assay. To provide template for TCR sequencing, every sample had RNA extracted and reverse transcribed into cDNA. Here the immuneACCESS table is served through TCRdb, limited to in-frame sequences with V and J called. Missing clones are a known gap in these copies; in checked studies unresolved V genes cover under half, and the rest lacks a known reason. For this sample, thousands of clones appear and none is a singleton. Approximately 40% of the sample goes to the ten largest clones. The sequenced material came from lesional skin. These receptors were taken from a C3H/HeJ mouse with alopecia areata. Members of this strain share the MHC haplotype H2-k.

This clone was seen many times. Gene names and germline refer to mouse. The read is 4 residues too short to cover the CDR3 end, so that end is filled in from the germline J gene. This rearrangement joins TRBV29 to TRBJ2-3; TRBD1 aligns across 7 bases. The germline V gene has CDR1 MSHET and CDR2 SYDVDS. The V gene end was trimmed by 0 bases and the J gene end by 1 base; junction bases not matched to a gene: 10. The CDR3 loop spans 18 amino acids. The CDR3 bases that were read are TGTGCTAGCAGTTTATCGAATCAGGGGGAATTAGGTGCAGAA. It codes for CASSLSNQGELGAE. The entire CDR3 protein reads CASSLSNQGELGAETLYF.

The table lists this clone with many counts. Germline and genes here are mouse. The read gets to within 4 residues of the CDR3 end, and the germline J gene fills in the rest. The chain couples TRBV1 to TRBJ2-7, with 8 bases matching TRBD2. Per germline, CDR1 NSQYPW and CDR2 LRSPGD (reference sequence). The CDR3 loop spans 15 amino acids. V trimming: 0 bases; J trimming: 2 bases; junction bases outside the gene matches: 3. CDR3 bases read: TGCACCTGCAGTGCAGAGGGGGGACTGGCCTAT. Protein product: CTCSAEGGLAY. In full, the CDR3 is CTCSAEGGLAYEQYF.

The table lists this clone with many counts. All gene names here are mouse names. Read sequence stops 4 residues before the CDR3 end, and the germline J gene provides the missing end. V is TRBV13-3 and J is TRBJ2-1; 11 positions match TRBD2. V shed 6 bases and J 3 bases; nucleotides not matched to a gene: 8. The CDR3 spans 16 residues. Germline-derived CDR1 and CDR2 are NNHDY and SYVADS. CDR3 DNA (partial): TGTGCCAGCACCTTCGACTGGGGGGGGACCTATGCT. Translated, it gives CASTFDWGGTYA. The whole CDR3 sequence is CASTFDWGGTYAEQFF.

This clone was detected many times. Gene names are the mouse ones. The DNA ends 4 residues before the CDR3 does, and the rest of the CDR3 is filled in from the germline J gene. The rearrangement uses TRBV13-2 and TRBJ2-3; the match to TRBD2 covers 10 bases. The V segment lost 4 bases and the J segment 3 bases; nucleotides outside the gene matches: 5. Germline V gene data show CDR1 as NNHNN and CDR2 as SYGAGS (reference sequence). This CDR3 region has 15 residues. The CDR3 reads CASGPGWGGAETLYF. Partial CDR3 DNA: TGTGCCAGCGGTCCGGGCTGGGGGGGCGCAGAA.

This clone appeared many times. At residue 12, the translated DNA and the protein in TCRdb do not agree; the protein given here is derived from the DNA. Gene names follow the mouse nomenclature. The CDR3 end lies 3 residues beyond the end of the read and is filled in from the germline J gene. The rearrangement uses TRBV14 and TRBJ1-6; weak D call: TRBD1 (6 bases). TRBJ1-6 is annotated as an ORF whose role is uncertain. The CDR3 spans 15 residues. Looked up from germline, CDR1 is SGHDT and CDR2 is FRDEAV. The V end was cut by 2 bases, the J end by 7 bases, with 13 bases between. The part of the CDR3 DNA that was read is TGTGCCAGCAGTTTTGGACAGAGTCGGAATTCGCCC. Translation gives CASSFGQSRNSP. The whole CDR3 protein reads CASSFGQSRNSPLYF.

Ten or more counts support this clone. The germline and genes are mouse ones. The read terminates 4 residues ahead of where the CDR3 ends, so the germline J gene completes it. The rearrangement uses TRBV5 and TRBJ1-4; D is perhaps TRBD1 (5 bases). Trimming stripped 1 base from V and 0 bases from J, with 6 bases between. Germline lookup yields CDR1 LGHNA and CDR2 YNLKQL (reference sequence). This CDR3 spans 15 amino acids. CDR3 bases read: TGTGCCAGCAGCCAAGGGACAATTTCCAACGAA. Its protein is CASSQGTISNE. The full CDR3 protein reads CASSQGTISNERLFF.

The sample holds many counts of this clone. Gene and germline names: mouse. CDR3: CAWSIRDRKNTLYF. CDR3 DNA, as far as it was read: TGTGCCTGGAGTATCCGGGACAGGAAAAAC. The J gene is TRBJ2-4, the V gene TRBV31, with 8 bases aligning to TRBD1. From the germline J gene comes the end of the CDR3, since the read stops 4 residues before it. The CDR3 is 14 amino acids. Germline CDR1 GKSSPN, CDR2 SITVG.

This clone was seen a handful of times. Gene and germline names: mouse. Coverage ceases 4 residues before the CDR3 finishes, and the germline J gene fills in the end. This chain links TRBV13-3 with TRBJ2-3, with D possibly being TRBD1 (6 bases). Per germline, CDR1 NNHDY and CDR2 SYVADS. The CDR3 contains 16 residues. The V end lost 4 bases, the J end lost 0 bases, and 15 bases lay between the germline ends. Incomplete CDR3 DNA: TGTGCCAGCAGTATACTCGACAGGTCTAGTGCAGAA. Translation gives CASSILDRSSAE. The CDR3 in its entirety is CASSILDRSSAETLYF.

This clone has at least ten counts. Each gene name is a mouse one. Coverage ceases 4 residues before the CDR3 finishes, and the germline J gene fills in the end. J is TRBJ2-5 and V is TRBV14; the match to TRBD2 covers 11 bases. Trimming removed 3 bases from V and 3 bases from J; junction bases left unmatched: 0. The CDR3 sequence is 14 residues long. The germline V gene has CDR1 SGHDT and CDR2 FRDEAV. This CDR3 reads CASSWDWGQDTQYF. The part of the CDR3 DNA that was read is TGTGCCAGCAGTTGGGACTGGGGGCAAGAC.

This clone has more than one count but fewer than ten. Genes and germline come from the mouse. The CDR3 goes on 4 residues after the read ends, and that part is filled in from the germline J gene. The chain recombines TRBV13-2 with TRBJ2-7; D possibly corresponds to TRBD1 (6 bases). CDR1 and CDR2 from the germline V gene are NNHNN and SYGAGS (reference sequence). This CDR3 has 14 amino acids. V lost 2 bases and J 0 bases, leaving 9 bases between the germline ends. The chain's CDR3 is CASGEGGLSYEQYF. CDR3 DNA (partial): TGTGCCAGCGGTGAAGGGGGTCTCTCCTAT.

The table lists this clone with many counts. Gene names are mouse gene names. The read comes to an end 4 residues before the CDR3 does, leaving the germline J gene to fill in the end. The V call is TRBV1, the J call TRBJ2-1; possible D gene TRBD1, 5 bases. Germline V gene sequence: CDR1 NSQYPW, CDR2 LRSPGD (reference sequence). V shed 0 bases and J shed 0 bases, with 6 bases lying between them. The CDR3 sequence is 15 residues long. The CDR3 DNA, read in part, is TGCACCTGCAGTGCAGATGGACATAACTATGCT. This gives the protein CTCSADGHNYA. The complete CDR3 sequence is CTCSADGHNYAEQFF.

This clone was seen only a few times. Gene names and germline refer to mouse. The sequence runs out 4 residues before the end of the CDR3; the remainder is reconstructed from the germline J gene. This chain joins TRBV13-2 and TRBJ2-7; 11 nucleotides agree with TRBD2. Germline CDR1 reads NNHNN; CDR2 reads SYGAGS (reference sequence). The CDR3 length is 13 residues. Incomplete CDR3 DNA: TGTGCCAGCGCCGGGACTGGGGGTTAT. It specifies CASAGTGGY. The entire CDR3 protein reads CASAGTGGYEQYF.

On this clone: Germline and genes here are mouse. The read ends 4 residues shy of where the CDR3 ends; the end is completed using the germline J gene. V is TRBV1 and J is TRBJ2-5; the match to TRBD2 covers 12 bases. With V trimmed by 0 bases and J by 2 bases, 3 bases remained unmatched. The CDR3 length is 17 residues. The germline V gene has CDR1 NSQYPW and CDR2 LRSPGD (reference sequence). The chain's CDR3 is CTCSADPDWGGQDTQYF. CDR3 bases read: TGCACCTGCAGTGCAGACCCGGACTGGGGGGGCCAAGAC.

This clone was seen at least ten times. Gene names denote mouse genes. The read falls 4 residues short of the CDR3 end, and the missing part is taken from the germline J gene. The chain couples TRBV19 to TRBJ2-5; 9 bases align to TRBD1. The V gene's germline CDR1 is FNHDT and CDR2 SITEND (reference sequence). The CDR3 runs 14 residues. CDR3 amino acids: CASSIGDREDTQYF. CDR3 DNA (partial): TGTGCCAGCAGTATAGGGGACAGGGAAGAC.

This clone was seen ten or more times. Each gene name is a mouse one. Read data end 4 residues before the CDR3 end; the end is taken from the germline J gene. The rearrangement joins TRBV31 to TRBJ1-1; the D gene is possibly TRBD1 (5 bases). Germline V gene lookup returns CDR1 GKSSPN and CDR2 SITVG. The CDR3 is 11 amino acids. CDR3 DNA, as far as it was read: TGTGCCCCCCTCCGGGGGGGA. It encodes CAPLRGG. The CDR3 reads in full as CAPLRGGEVFF.

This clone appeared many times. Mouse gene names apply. The CDR3 loop is CTCSADWGSSYEQYF. The DNA read from the CDR3 is TGCACCTGCAGTGCAGACTGGGGGAGCTCCTAT. The chain carries TRBV1 and TRBJ2-7, with 7 positions matching TRBD2. The read finishes 4 residues shy of the CDR3 end, and the germline J gene is used to complete it. J was trimmed by 0 bases and V by 0 bases; bases with no gene match: 2. The CDR3 contains 15 residues. Germline CDR1 NSQYPW, CDR2 LRSPGD (reference sequence).

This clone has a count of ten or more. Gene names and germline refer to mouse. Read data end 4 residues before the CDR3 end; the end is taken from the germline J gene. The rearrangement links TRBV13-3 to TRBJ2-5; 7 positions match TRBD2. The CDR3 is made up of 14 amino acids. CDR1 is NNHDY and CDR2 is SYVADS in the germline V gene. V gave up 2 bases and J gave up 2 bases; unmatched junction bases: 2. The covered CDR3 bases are TGTGCCAGCAGTGAGCTGGGGGTCCAAGAC. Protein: CASSELGVQD. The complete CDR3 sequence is CASSELGVQDTQYF.

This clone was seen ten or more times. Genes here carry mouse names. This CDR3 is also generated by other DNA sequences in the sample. This CDR3 is CTCSAGWGQNTLYF. The sequenced CDR3 bases are TGCACCTGCAGTGCAGGCTGGGGTCAAAAC. J is TRBJ2-4 and V is TRBV1, with D maybe TRBD2 (5 bases). Sequencing ends 4 residues short of the CDR3 end; the germline J gene provides the rest. Germline V gene data show CDR1 as NSQYPW and CDR2 as LRSPGD (reference sequence). The CDR3 runs 14 residues. V lost 1 base to trimming and J lost 1 base, with 6 bases between them. Full variable domain (outside the CDR3, taken from reference TRBV1 and TRBJ2-4): VTLLEQNPRWRLVPRGQAVNLRCILKNSQYPWMSWYQQDLQKQLQWLFTLRSPGDKEVKSLPGADYLATRVTDTELRLQVANMSQGRTLYCTCSAGWGQNTLYFGAGTRLSVL.

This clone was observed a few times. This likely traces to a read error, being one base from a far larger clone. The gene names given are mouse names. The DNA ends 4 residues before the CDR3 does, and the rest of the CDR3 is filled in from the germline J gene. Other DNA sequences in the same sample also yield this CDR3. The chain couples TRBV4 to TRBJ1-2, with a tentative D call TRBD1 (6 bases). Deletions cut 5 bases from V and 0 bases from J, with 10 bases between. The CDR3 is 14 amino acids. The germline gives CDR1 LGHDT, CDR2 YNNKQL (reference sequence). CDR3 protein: CASSRDTANSDYTF. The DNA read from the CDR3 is TGTGCCAGCAGCAGGGACACCGCAAACTCC.

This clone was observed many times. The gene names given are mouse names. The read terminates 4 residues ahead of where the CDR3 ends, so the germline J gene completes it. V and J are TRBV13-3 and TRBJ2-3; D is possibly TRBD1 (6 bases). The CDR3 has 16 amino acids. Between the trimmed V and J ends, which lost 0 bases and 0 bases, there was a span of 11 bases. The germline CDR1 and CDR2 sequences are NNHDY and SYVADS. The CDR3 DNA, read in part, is TGTGCCAGCAGTGATGCAGGGACAACTAGTGCAGAA. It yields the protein CASSDAGTTSAE. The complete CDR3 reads CASSDAGTTSAETLYF.

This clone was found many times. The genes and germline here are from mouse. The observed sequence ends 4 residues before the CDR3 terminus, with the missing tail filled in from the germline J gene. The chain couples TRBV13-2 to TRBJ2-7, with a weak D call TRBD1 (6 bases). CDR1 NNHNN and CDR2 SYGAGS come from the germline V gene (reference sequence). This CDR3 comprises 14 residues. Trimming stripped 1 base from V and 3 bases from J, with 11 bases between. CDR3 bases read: TGTGCCAGCGGTGATAGGGGACAAGACTAT. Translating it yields CASGDRGQDY. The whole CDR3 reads CASGDRGQDYEQYF.

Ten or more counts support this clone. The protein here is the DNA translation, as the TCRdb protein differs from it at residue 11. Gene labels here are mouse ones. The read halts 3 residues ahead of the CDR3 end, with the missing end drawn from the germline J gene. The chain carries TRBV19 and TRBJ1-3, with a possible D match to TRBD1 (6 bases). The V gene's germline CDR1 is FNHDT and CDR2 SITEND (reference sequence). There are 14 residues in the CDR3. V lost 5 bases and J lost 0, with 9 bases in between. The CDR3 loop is CASSRDNSGNTLYF. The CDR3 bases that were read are TGTGCCAGCAGCCGGGACAATTCTGGAAATACG.

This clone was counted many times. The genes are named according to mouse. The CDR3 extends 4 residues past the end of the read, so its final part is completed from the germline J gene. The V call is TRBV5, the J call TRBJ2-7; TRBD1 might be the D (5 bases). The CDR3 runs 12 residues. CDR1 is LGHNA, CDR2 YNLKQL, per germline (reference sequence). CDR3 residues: CASSQEGDEQYF. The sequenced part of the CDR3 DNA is TGTGCCAGCAGCCAAGAAGGGGAT.

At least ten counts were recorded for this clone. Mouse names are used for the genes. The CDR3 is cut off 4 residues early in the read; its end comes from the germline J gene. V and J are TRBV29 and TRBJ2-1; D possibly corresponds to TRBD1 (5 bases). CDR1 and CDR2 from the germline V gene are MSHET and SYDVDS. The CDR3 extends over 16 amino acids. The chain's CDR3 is CASSSPTQGKGAEQFF. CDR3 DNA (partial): TGTGCTAGCAGTTCCCCCACTCAGGGAAAAGGGGCT.

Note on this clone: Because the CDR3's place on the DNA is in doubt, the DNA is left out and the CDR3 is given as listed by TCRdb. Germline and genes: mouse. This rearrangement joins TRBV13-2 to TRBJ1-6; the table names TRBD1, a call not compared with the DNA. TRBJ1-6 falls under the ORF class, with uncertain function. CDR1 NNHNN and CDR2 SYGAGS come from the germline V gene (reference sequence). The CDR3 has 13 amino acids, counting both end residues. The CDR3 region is CASGDDNPIILYF.

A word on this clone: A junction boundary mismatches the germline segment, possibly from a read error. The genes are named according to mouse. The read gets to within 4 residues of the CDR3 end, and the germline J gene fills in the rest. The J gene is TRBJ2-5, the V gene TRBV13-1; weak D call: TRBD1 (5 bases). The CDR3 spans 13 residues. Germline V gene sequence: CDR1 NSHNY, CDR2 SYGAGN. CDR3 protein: CASSLRQKDTQYF. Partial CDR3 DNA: TGTGCTAGCAGTTTGCGACAGAAAGAC.

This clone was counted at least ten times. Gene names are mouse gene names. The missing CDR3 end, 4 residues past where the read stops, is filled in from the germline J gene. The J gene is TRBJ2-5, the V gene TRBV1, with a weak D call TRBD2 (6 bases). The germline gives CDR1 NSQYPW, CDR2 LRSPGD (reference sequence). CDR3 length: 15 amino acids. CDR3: CTCSADRLGMDTQYF. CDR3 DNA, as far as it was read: TGCACCTGCAGTGCAGATCGCCTGGGGATGGAC.

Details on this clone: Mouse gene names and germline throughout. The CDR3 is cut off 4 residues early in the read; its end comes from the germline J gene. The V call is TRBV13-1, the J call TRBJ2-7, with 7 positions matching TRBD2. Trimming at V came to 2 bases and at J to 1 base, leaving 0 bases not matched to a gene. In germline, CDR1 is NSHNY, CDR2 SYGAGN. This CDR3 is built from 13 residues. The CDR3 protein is CASSDWGSYEQYF. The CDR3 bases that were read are TGTGCCAGCAGTGACTGGGGGTCCTAT.

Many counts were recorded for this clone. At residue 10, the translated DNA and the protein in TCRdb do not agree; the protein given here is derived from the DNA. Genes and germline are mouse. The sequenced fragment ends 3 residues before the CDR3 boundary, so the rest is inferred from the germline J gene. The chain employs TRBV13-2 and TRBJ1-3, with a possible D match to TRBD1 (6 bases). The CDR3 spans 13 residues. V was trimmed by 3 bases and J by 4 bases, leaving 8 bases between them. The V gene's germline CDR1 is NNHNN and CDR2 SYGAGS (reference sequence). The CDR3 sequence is CASGARGGNTLYF. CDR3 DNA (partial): TGTGCCAGCGGTGCCAGGGGAGGAAATACG.

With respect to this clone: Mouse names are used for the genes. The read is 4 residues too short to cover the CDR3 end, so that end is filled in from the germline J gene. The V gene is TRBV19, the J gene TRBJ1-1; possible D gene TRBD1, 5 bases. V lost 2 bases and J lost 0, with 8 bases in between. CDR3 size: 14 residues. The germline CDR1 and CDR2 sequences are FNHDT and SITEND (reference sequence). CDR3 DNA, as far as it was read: TGTGCCAGCAGTATCGACAGAGCAAACACA. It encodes CASSIDRANT. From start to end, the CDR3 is CASSIDRANTEVFF.

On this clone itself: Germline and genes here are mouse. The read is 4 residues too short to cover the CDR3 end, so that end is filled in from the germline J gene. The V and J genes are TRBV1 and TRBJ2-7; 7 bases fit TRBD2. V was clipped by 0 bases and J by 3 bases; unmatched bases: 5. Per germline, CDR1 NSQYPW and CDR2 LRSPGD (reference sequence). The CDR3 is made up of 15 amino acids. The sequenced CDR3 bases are TGCACCTGCAGTGCAGATCCGGTGGGGGGCTAT. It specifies CTCSADPVGGY. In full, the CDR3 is CTCSADPVGGYEQYF. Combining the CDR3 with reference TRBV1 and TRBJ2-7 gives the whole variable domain VTLLEQNPRWRLVPRGQAVNLRCILKNSQYPWMSWYQQDLQKQLQWLFTLRSPGDKEVKSLPGADYLATRVTDTELRLQVANMSQGRTLYCTCSADPVGGYEQYFGPGTRLTVL.